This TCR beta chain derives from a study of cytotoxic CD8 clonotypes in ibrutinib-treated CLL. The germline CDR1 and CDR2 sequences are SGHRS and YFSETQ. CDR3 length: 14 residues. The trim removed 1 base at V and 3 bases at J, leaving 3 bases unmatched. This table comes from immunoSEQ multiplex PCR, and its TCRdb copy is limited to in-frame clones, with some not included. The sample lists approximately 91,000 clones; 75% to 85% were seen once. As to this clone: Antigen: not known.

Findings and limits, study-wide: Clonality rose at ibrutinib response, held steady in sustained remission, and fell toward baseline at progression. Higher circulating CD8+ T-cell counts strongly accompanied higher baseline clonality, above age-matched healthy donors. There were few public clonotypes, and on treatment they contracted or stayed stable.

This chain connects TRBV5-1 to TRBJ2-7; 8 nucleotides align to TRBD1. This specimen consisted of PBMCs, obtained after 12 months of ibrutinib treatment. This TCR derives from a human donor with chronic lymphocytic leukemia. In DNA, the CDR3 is TGCGCCAGCAGCTTGTTACAGGGGGACTACGAGCAGTACTTC. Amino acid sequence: CASSLLQGDYEQYF. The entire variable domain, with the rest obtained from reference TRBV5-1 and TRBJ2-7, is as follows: KAGVTQTPRYLIKTRGQQVTLSCSPISGHRSVSWYQQTPGQGLQFLFEYFSETQRNKGNFPGRFSGRQFSNSRSEMNVSTLELGDSALYLCASSLLQGDYEQYFGPGTRLTVT.